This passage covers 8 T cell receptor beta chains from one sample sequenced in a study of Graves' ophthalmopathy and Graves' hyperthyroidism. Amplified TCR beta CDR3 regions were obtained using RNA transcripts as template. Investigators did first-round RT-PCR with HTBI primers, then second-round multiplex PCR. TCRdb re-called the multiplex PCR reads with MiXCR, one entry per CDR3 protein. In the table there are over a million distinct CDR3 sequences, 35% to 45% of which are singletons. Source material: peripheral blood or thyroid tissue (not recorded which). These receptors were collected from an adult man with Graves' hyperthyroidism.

CDR3 sequence: CASVSAGRGRGTEAFF. For the CDR3, the DNA is TGTGCCAGCGTCTCCGCGGGGAGGGGGCGAGGCACTGAAGCTTTCTTT. The rearrangement joins TRBV7-9 to TRBJ1-1; 7 bases line up with TRBD1. The CDR3 contains 16 residues. Trimming took 8 bases from V and 4 from J; bases not matched to a gene: 16. Germline CDR1 reads SEHNR; CDR2 reads FQNEAQ (reference sequence).

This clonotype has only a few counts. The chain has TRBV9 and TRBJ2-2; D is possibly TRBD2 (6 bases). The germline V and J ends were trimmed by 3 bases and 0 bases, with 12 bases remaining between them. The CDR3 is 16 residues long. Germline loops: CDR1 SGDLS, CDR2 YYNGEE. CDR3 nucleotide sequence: TGTGCCAGCAGCGCCGAGGACTACCCGAACACCGGGGAGCTGTTTTTT. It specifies CASSAEDYPNTGELFF.

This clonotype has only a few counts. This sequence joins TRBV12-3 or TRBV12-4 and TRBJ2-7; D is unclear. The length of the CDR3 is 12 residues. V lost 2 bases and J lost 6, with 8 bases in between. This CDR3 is CASSLRVVEQYF. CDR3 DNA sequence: TGTGCCAGCAGTTTAAGGGTGGTCGAGCAGTACTTC.

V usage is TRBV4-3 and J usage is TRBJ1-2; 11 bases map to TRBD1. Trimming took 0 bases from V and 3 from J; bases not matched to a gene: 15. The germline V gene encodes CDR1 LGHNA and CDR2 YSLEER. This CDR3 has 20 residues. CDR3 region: CASSQEWGRDRGFGDYGYTF. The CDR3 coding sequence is TGCGCCAGCAGCCAAGAATGGGGAAGGGACAGGGGGTTTGGTGACTATGGCTACACCTTC.

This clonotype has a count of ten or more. The CDR3, as DNA: TGCAGCGCCGAGGATGTCTACGAGCAGTACTTC. It codes for CSAEDVYEQYF. J is TRBJ2-7 and V is TRBV29-1; D uncertain. Trimming pared 7 bases from V and 3 bases from J, leaving 10 bases between. The CDR3 sequence is 11 residues long. Per the germline V gene, CDR1 is SQVTM and CDR2 is ANQGSEA.

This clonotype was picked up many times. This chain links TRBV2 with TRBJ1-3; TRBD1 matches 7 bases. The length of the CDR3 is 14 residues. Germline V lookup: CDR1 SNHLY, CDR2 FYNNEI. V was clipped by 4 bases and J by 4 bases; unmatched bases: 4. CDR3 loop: CASSGTGSGNTIYF. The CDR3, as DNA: TGTGCCAGCAGTGGGACAGGATCCGGAAACACCATATATTTT.

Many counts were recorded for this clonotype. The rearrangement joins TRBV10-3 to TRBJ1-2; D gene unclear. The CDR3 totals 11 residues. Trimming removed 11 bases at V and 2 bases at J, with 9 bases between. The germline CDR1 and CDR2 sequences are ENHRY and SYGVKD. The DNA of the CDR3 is TGTGCCTCGGTTGGGAACTATGGCTACACCTTC. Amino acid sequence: CASVGNYGYTF.

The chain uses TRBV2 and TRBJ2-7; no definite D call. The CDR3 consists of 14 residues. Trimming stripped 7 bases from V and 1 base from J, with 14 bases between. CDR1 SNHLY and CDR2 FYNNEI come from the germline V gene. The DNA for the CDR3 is TGTGCCAGCAAACAGAGACCCCCTTCCTACGAGCAGTACTTC. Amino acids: CASKQRPPSYEQYF.